This T cell receptor (beta chain) was recorded in a study of shared clonotypes between healthy human individuals. Study-level points and caveats: Naive CD4 clonotypes overlapped across a handful of donors at about 5.3%. Naive subsets generally exceeded memory subsets in estimated richness.

Assay execution proceeded at the deep level. Method: immunoSEQ multiplex PCR; TCRdb's copy keeps in-frame clones and lacks some. The profile shows some 1.5 million clones, more than 95% of them singletons. In regard to this clone: Its specificity is not known.

The CDR3 covers 14 residues. The V and J ends lost 6 bases and 0 bases respectively, with 12 bases between them. Germline CDR1 SGHDT, CDR2 YYEEEE. The origin of this receptor is a man aged 30 to 39 in good health. Input material: naive CD4+ T cells sorted from blood. Subset denoted: CD45RA+ positively selected. The chain combines TRBV5-6 with TRBJ1-1; D not resolved. The CDR3 DNA sequence: TGTGCCAGCACGCTTTATGGGATGAACACTGAAGCTTTCTTT. Translating it yields CASTLYGMNTEAFF.